The sequence of this T cell receptor beta chain was determined in a study of shared clonotypes between healthy human individuals. The CDR3 extends over 11 amino acids. V lost 5 bases, J lost 6 bases, and 9 bases lay in between. The germline CDR1 and CDR2 sequences are GTSNPN and SVGIG (reference sequence). TCRdb's table, derived via immunoSEQ multiplex PCR, lists solely in-frame clones and lacks some. The repertoire consists of approximately 1.5 million clones, with approximately 98.5% occurring once and the leading ten covering 0.3% to 0.45%. Study-level points and caveats: Sample collection involved blood only; tissue repertoires are likely different.

As to this clone: Its specificity is not known.

The TCR sequence derives from a man aged 25 to 40 in good health. Sequenced input: naive CD4+ T cells sorted from blood. Subset defined: CD45RA+ positively selected. This chain connects TRBV30 to TRBJ2-3; D unresolved. CDR3 in amino acids: CAWGWSDTQYF. Here the CDR3 DNA reads TGTGCCTGGGGTTGGTCGGATACGCAGTATTTT. Full variable domain (outside the CDR3, taken from reference TRBV30 and TRBJ2-3): SQTIHQWPATLVQPVGSPLSLECTVEGTSNPNLYWYRQAAGRGLQLLFYSVGIGQISSEVPQNLSASRPQDRQFILSSKKLLLSDSGFYLCAWGWSDTQYFGPGTRLTVL.